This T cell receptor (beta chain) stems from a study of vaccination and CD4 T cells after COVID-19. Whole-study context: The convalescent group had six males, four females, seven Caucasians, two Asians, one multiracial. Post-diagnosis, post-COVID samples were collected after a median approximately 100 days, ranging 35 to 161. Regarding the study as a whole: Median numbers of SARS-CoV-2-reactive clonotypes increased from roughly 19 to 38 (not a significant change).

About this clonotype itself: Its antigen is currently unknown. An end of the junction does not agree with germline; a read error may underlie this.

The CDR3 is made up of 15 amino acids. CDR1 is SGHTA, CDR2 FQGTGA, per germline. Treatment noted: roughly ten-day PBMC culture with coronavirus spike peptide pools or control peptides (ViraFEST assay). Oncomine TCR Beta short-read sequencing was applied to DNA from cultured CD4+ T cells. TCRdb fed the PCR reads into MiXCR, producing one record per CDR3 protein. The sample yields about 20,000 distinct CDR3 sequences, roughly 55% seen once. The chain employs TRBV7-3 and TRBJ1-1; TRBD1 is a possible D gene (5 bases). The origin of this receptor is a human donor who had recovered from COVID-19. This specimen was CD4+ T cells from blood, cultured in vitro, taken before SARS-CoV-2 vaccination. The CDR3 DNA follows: TGTGCCAGCAGCTTAACCCCGACAGCTCCCAATGATGGGGTCTTT. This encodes CASSLTPTAPNDGVF.